This T cell receptor beta chain came from a study of neurological immune-mediated disorders. TCRdb re-analysed the 5' RACE reads in MiXCR, keeping a single row per CDR3 protein. The sample lists about 66,000 distinct CDR3 sequences; 3.9% were seen once. This clonotype appeared many times. Germline V gives CDR1 SGHRS, CDR2 YFSETQ. V lost 6 bases to trimming and J lost 5 bases, with 8 bases between them. The CDR3 runs to 11 residues. V and J are TRBV5-1 and TRBJ2-5, with D hard to call. Sequencing used PBMCs. This TCR came from a man aged 25 to 40 with multiple sclerosis. The CDR3 DNA reads TGCGCCAGCAAGATCGCCGAGACCCAGTACTTC. It translates to CASKIAETQYF.